This entry lists 6 T cell receptor beta chains sequenced from one sample in a study of cytomegalovirus exposure and HLA in healthy donors (TCRdb year 2017). Library prep was done by the immunoSEQ multiplex PCR assay. For the multiplex PCR, a mixture combining 60 forward primers for TCR Vbeta segments and 13 reverse primers for TCR Jbeta segments was used. Here the immuneACCESS table is served through TCRdb, limited to in-frame sequences with V and J called. Missing clones are a known gap in these copies; in checked studies unresolved V genes cover under half, and the rest lacks a known reason. The table for this sample records roughly 77,000 clones. The top ten hold over 3% of the sample. The specimen sequenced was PBMCs. The receptors were sampled from a female donor in good health and CMV-seropositive.

The genes are TRBV19 and TRBJ2-2; 10 nucleotides align to TRBD1. Germline V gene sequence: CDR1 LNHDA, CDR2 SQIVND (reference sequence). The CDR3 has 15 residues. V lost 1 base and J lost 7; bases outside the gene matches: 3. CDR3 nucleotide sequence: TGTGCCAGTAGTATAGGAAGGACAGGGGGCGGGGAGCTGTTTTTT. It is translated as CASSIGRTGGGELFF.

The rearrangement uses TRBV5-1 and TRBJ2-3, with TRBD2 matching over 13 bases. The length of the CDR3 is 16 residues. The V gene end was trimmed by 5 bases and the J gene end by 5 bases; junction bases not matched to a gene: 8. Germline assignment: CDR1 SGHRS and CDR2 YFSETQ. Here the CDR3 DNA reads TGCGCCAGCAGGCGCACTAGCGGGGGGGTCCGAGATACGCAGTATTTT. Protein: CASRRTSGGVRDTQYF.

The chain joins TRBV19 to TRBJ1-1, with TRBD1 matching 9 bases. Germline trimming cut 7 bases from V and 1 base from J; bases unmatched to any gene: 10. The CDR3 has 16 residues. Germline CDR1 is LNHDA and CDR2 is SQIVND (reference sequence). As DNA, the CDR3 is TGTGCCAGTAACCCGGACAGGGGTGGAAGGAACACTGAAGCTTTCTTT. It yields the protein CASNPDRGGRNTEAFF.

The rearrangement uses TRBV15 and TRBJ1-1; D is unresolved. The V gene lost 0 bases and the J gene lost 3 bases, with 5 bases spanning the gap. Per germline, CDR1 LNHNV and CDR2 YYDKDF (reference sequence). CDR3 length: 13 amino acids. The CDR3 coding sequence is TGTGCCACCAGCAGAGACAGGCACACTGAAGCTTTCTTT. This translates into CATSRDRHTEAFF. The full variable domain, in which reference TRBV15 and TRBJ1-1 provide the parts outside the CDR3, is DAMVIQNPRYQVTQFGKPVTLSCSQTLNHNVMYWYQQKSSQAPKLLFHYYDKDFNNEADTPDNFQSRRPNTSFCFLDIRSPGLGDTAMYLCATSRDRHTEAFFGQGTRLTVV.

The V and J genes are TRBV18 and TRBJ2-6; 7 positions match TRBD2. The CDR3 runs to 18 residues. V shed 0 bases and J 1 base; nucleotides not matched to a gene: 6. Germline assignment: CDR1 KGHSH and CDR2 LQKENI. The CDR3 is CASSPPSGGVSGANVLTF. In nucleotides, the CDR3 is TGTGCCAGCTCACCACCTTCGGGAGGAGTGTCTGGGGCCAACGTCCTGACTTTC.

The V and J genes are TRBV20-1 and TRBJ2-7, with 8 nucleotides matching TRBD1. V lost 5 bases to trimming and J lost 5 bases; unmatched junction nucleotides: 2. CDR1 and CDR2 from the germline V gene are DFQATT and SNEGSKA (reference sequence). This CDR3 has 11 amino acids. The CDR3 sequence is CSAEQGDEQYF. CDR3 nucleotide sequence: TGCAGTGCTGAACAGGGGGACGAGCAGTACTTC.